A single sample is the source of the 16 T cell receptor beta chains below, sequenced in a study of cytomegalovirus exposure and HLA in healthy donors. Both 60 Vbeta primers and 13 Jbeta primers went into the PCR. The assay was immunoSEQ multiplex PCR, and TCRdb's table has in-frame clones only and misses some. The sample lists some 150,000 clones; about 68% were seen once. The source material was PBMCs. The origin of the receptors is a man in his thirties or forties in good health and CMV-seronegative.

The V call is TRBV19, the J call TRBJ1-5, with D perhaps matching TRBD1 (6 bases). The CDR3 runs 14 residues. With 1 base removed from V and 4 bases from J, the gap between germline ends came to 8 bases. CDR1 and CDR2 from the germline V gene are LNHDA and SQIVND (reference sequence). Here the CDR3 reads CASSIVTGNQPQHF. DNA of the CDR3: TGTGCCAGTAGTATAGTTACAGGGAATCAGCCCCAGCATTTT.

The gene calls are TRBV30 and TRBJ1-2; 10 nucleotides align to TRBD1. This CDR3 spans 17 amino acids. Germline lookup yields CDR1 GTSNPN and CDR2 SVGIG (reference sequence). The V gene end was trimmed by 8 bases and the J gene end by 5 bases; junction bases not matched to a gene: 20. The chain's CDR3 is CATWTRQGALRGYGYTF. DNA of the CDR3: TGTGCCACCTGGACAAGACAGGGGGCTTTAAGAGGGTATGGCTACACCTTC.

This clone was seen a few times. The chain carries TRBV7-8 and TRBJ2-7; 7 nucleotides align to TRBD1. CDR1 and CDR2 from the germline V gene are SGHVS and FQNEAQ. The V and J ends lost 0 bases and 1 base, in that order; junction bases with no gene match: 0. This CDR3 has 14 residues. The CDR3 sequence is CASSLATGSYEQYF. DNA for the CDR3: TGTGCCAGCAGCTTAGCGACAGGGTCCTACGAGCAGTACTTC.

The genes are TRBV18 and TRBJ1-1; 9 nucleotides match TRBD1. V lost 3 bases to trimming and J lost 0 bases; unmatched junction nucleotides: 8. The CDR3 consists of 17 residues. CDR1 KGHSH and CDR2 LQKENI come from the germline V gene. The DNA for the CDR3 is TGTGCCAGCTCACCCAGACAGGGGGTTTCCATGAACACTGAAGCTTTCTTT. This encodes CASSPRQGVSMNTEAFF.

This sequence joins TRBV2 and TRBJ2-7; maybe TRBD2 (5 bases). V shed 6 bases and J shed 2 bases, with 17 bases lying between them. The CDR3 is 15 residues long. CDR1 SNHLY and CDR2 FYNNEI come from the germline V gene. The CDR3 reads CASRGGGDPTYEQYF. Here the CDR3 DNA reads TGTGCCAGCAGAGGAGGTGGGGATCCGACCTACGAGCAGTACTTC.

This clone was detected once. The CDR3 region has the DNA TGTGCCAGCAGTTCGGGGACAGCTAACACTGAAGCTTTCTTT. It specifies CASSSGTANTEAFF. This chain links TRBV27 with TRBJ1-1, with 7 positions matching TRBD1. CDR1 and CDR2 (germline): MNHEY, SMNVEV (reference sequence). This CDR3 comprises 14 residues. Trimming cost V 4 bases and J 2 bases; bases outside gene matches: 4.

The chain joins TRBV5-4 to TRBJ1-2; 11 positions agree with TRBD1. Germline V gene data show CDR1 as SGHNT and CDR2 as YYREEE (reference sequence). Germline trimming cut 4 bases from V and 11 bases from J; bases unmatched to any gene: 10. CDR3 size: 14 residues. CDR3 protein: CASSPGTGGPRYTF. Here the CDR3 DNA reads TGTGCCAGCAGCCCGGGGACAGGGGGGCCGAGATACACCTTC.

This clone appeared a few times. The chain employs TRBV7-8 and TRBJ1-2; 7 bases are a match to TRBD1. The CDR3 runs to 15 residues. Germline CDR1 reads SGHVS; CDR2 reads FQNEAQ. J gave up 3 bases and V 0 bases, and 4 bases lay outside the gene matches. Here the CDR3 DNA reads TGTGCCAGCAGCTTAGCCGAGGGACAGCACTATGGCTACACCTTC. Translated, it gives CASSLAEGQHYGYTF.

A few counts support this clone. The genes are TRBV6-4 and TRBJ1-1; 10 bases are shared with TRBD1. From germline, CDR1 is MRHNA and CDR2 SNTAGT. CDR3 size: 18 residues. J lost 0 bases, V lost 3 bases, and 10 bases had no gene match. The CDR3 sequence is CASSDTTPGQGMNTEAFF. DNA for the CDR3: TGTGCCAGCAGTGATACAACGCCGGGACAGGGGATGAACACTGAAGCTTTCTTT.

The V and J genes are TRBV5-1 and TRBJ1-4; TRBD1 matches at 10 bases. The CDR3 is made up of 15 amino acids. Per germline, CDR1 SGHRS and CDR2 YFSETQ. Trimming cost V 4 bases and J 8 bases; bases outside gene matches: 8. For the CDR3, the DNA is TGCGCCAGCAGCCTAGGACCGGGACAGGGGGAAAAACTGTTTTTT. Translated, it gives CASSLGPGQGEKLFF. The full variable domain, in which reference TRBV5-1 and TRBJ1-4 provide the parts outside the CDR3, is KAGVTQTPRYLIKTRGQQVTLSCSPISGHRSVSWYQQTPGQGLQFLFEYFSETQRNKGNFPGRFSGRQFSNSRSEMNVSTLELGDSALYLCASSLGPGQGEKLFFGSGTQLSVL.

The V and J genes are TRBV4-2 and TRBJ2-3; TRBD2 matches 13 bases. V lost 4 bases, J lost 0 bases, and 7 bases stayed unmatched. There are 18 residues in the CDR3. The V gene's germline CDR1 is LGHNA and CDR2 YNFKEQ. The CDR3 sequence is CASSPGTSGVTSTDTQYF. DNA of the CDR3: TGTGCCAGCAGCCCCGGGACTAGCGGGGTAACTAGCACAGATACGCAGTATTTT.

The J gene is TRBJ2-3, the V gene TRBV7-9; maybe TRBD1 (6 bases). CDR3 length: 15 residues. Trimming took 4 bases from V and 0 from J, leaving 11 bases between them. Germline loops: CDR1 SEHNR, CDR2 FQNEAQ (reference sequence). The CDR3: CASSSQGFSTDTQYF. DNA of the CDR3: TGTGCCAGCAGCTCTCAGGGGTTCAGCACAGATACGCAGTATTTT.

The rearrangement links TRBV27 to TRBJ1-5; D is ambiguous. The V gene lost 7 bases and the J gene lost 1 base, with 8 bases spanning the gap. Germline loops: CDR1 MNHEY, CDR2 SMNVEV (reference sequence). The CDR3 is made up of 13 amino acids. CDR3 residues: CASTSGSNQPQHF. CDR3 in DNA: TGTGCCAGCACCTCGGGGAGCAATCAGCCCCAGCATTTT.

V is TRBV30 and J is TRBJ1-1; D is ambiguous. The CDR3 spans 13 residues. V was shortened by 4 bases and J by 6 bases, with 15 bases between the two germline ends. Germline CDR1 is GTSNPN and CDR2 is SVGIG (reference sequence). The DNA for the CDR3 is TGTGCCTGGACCATTCGGGAAGGAGCTGAAGCTTTCTTT. It yields the protein CAWTIREGAEAFF. The full variable domain, with the rest looked up from reference TRBV30 and TRBJ1-1, is SQTIHQWPATLVQPVGSPLSLECTVEGTSNPNLYWYRQAAGRGLQLLFYSVGIGQISSEVPQNLSASRPQDRQFILSSKKLLLSDSGFYLCAWTIREGAEAFFGQGTRLTVV.

The gene calls are TRBV5-1 and TRBJ1-4; D not resolved. The germline CDR1 and CDR2 sequences are SGHRS and YFSETQ. The CDR3 is 14 residues long. The germline V and J ends were trimmed by 0 bases and 3 bases, with 6 bases remaining between them. The chain's CDR3 is CASSLDRPNEKLFF. The CDR3 coding sequence is TGCGCCAGCAGCTTGGACAGACCTAATGAAAAACTGTTTTTT.

V and J are TRBV14 and TRBJ2-2; D perhaps matches TRBD1 (5 bases). The CDR3 spans 15 residues. Germline-derived CDR1 and CDR2 are SGHDN and FVKESK. V dropped 4 bases and J dropped 0 bases, with 9 bases sitting between them. CDR3 loop: CASSLLQANTGELFF. As DNA, the CDR3 is TGTGCCAGCAGCCTACTACAGGCGAACACCGGGGAGCTGTTTTTT. The variable domain in full, with the rest retrieved from reference TRBV14 and TRBJ2-2, is EAGVTQFPSHSVIEKGQTVTLRCDPISGHDNLYWYRRVMGKEIKFLLHFVKESKQDESGMPNNRFLAERTGGTYSTLKVQPAELEDSGVYFCASSLLQANTGELFFGEGSRLTVL.